A selection of T cell receptor beta chains follows, all from one sample in a study of blood T cells in healthy people across ages. TCRdb ran MiXCR on the 5' RACE reads and lists one entry per CDR3 protein. The sample records more than 900,000 distinct CDR3 sequences, under 30% being singletons. The data also belong to a second study, concerning T cells of mothers and their children.

The sequenced sample consisted of blood. The receptors shown here come from a girl aged 2-15 years in good health. CDR3s include the opening cysteine and the closing phenylalanine or tryptophan. D genes are given only for firm matches. Some rows mark clone size as missing; the rest say once, few, many or name a class of expanded clone.

d_call	v_call	clone_size	j_call	cdr3_aa
TRBD2	TRBV27	-	TRBJ2-5	CASTYSGGAEETQYF
-	TRBV2	few	TRBJ1-6	CASSETFSSSPLHF
-	TRBV15	few	TRBJ2-5	CATSRRDQRGETQYF
TRBD1	TRBV29-1	-	TRBJ2-3	CSADGTGIGDTQYF
TRBD2	TRBV6-5	-	TRBJ2-5	CASSLQRGGHGTQYF
TRBD1	TRBV7-9	-	TRBJ2-5	CASSLAQGAVGETQYF
-	TRBV6-2/TRBV6-3	-	TRBJ2-3	CASSPFVAGPSSTDTQYF
-	TRBV6-2/TRBV6-3	few	TRBJ2-5	CASSYSNSWRETQYF
-	TRBV2	-	TRBJ2-1	CASSEWLTSEQFF
TRBD1	TRBV11-2	few	TRBJ2-5	CASSSTEGGTGQTQYF
-	TRBV12-3/TRBV12-4	-	-	CASSSSGTADEQYF
-	TRBV6-4	few	TRBJ2-3	CASSDKAGITDTQYF
TRBD1	TRBV24-1	few	TRBJ1-2	CAVRQGAEGYTF
TRBD1	TRBV3-1	-	TRBJ2-2	CPGQGHPGELFF
-	TRBV6-5	few	TRBJ1-1	CASSSRTAEAFF
-	TRBV7-3	-	TRBJ2-1	CASSLNQRLQFF
TRBD2	TRBV20-1	few	TRBJ2-7	CSARPHSGGPYEQYF
-	TRBV12-3/TRBV12-4	few	TRBJ2-2	CASSSADSLGGELFF
TRBD2	TRBV2	-	TRBJ2-1	CASSEILGRSHNEQFF
-	TRBV25-1	-	TRBJ2-3	CASSDPPYSTQYF
-	TRBV7-6	-	TRBJ2-1	CASSLERLDEQFF
-	TRBV6-4	-	-	CASSDSEGSRNEQFF
-	TRBV12-3/TRBV12-4	-	TRBJ1-2	CASRNNYGYTF
-	TRBV4-1	few	TRBJ2-7	CASSQVREEQYF
-	TRBV20-1	-	TRBJ2-3	CSAREGSPTDTQYF
-	TRBV5-1	-	-	CASSSGDGPYEQYF
TRBD2	TRBV7-9	few	TRBJ2-1	CASSITSGGYNEQFF
-	TRBV9	-	TRBJ2-3	CASTSGAADTQYF
-	TRBV4-3	-	TRBJ1-2	CASSQERSAKGDGYTF
TRBD2	TRBV11-2	few	-	CASSLDHLLAGGVYNEQFF
-	TRBV9	many	TRBJ1-2	CASSVFTEPSGYTF
-	TRBV20-1	-	TRBJ2-3	CSARLGQGDTQYF
-	TRBV28	-	TRBJ2-4	CASSLGTEILAKNIQYF
TRBD2	TRBV29-1	-	TRBJ2-5	CSVGLPGGQETQHF
TRBD1	TRBV5-1	few	TRBJ1-6	CASSVDRESPLHF
-	TRBV20-1	few	TRBJ2-7	CSARQGHDYEQYF
-	TRBV7-8	-	-	CASSLAIGLETQYF
TRBD1	TRBV15	-	TRBJ1-6	CATSRDGTGSRSPLHF
TRBD1	TRBV7-3	few	TRBJ1-1	CASSPGGFTEAFF
TRBD1	TRBV12-3/TRBV12-4	-	TRBJ2-7	CASSFRANAAGQGSNEQYF
-	TRBV25-1	few	TRBJ1-1	CASSEYKQGKTEAFF
TRBD1	TRBV7-9	many	TRBJ2-7	CASSPRDRDYEQYF
TRBD2	TRBV7-2	-	TRBJ2-7	CASSLLGGSPYEQYF
TRBD2	TRBV12-3/TRBV12-4	-	TRBJ2-2	CASMAGVTGELFF
TRBD2	TRBV20-1	few	TRBJ2-1	CSALSGLAGGNWFF
TRBD1	TRBV12-3/TRBV12-4	-	TRBJ1-5	CASSPTGGRQPQHF
TRBD1	TRBV7-2	-	TRBJ2-4	CASSTLDRGRSIQYF
-	TRBV29-1	-	TRBJ2-2	CSVDDYNTGELFF
-	TRBV4-2	-	TRBJ1-1	CASSQGATEGAFF
TRBD2	TRBV14	-	TRBJ2-5	CASSQDPRREWQETQYF